These 10 T cell receptor beta chains were all obtained from the same sample, sequenced in a study of blood T cell repertoires in COVID-19. TCRdb's copy holds only in-frame clones and misses some; the assay was immunoSEQ multiplex PCR. The sample carries under 100,000 clones, about 85% recorded once. The specimen was peripheral blood. These receptor sequences come from a woman of 80 years or more with COVID-19, enrolled during active disease.

This clone has just one count. The V call is TRBV2, the J call TRBJ2-7; D may be TRBD1 (6 bases). Looked up from germline, CDR1 is SNHLY and CDR2 is FYNNEI. V shed 5 bases and J shed 4 bases, with 9 bases lying between them. This CDR3 has 12 residues. The CDR3 nucleotides are TGTGCCAGCAGTATTACAGGGTACGAGCAGTACTTC. Residues: CASSITGYEQYF. Full variable domain (missing parts from reference TRBV2 and TRBJ2-7): EPEVTQTPSHQVTQMGQEVILRCVPISNHLYFYWYRQILGQKVEFLVSFYNNEISEKSEIFDDQFSVERPDGSNFTLKIRSTKLEDSAMYFCASSITGYEQYFGPGTRLTVT.

V usage is TRBV2 and J usage is TRBJ2-4, with D maybe TRBD2 (6 bases). Germline CDR1 and CDR2: SNHLY and FYNNEI. Deletions cut 7 bases from V and 6 bases from J, with 16 bases between. This CDR3 spans 14 amino acids. In nucleotides, the CDR3 is TGTGCCAGCATAATAGGGACCGGGGGAAACATTCAGTACTTC. Its protein is CASIIGTGGNIQYF.

The chain combines TRBV2 with TRBJ1-4; D uncertain. Germline loops: CDR1 SNHLY, CDR2 FYNNEI. This CDR3 comprises 15 residues. V gave up 6 bases and J gave up 3 bases, with 14 bases separating them. This CDR3 is CASRDGGGPNEKLFF. For the CDR3, the DNA is TGTGCCAGCAGGGACGGAGGAGGGCCTAATGAAAAACTGTTTTTT.

This rearrangement joins TRBV2 to TRBJ2-3; 9 bases align to TRBD1. V shed 8 bases, J shed 4 bases, and the junction held 4 bases outside the gene matches. The CDR3 spans 13 residues. CDR1 is SNHLY, CDR2 FYNNEI, per germline. DNA for the CDR3: TGTGCCAGCGGGGGACAGGGTGCAGATACGCAGTATTTT. Protein sequence: CASGGQGADTQYF.

This clone was counted a few times. This chain connects TRBV4-1 to TRBJ1-2; 10 bases agree with TRBD1. Per germline, CDR1 MGHRA and CDR2 YSYEKL. Trimming at V came to 2 bases and at J to 5 bases, leaving 5 bases not matched to a gene. The CDR3 consists of 15 residues. This CDR3 is CASSQRDRGFYGYTF. The CDR3 nucleotides read TGCGCCAGCAGCCAACGGGACAGGGGATTTTATGGCTACACCTTC.

The chain uses TRBV18 and TRBJ2-7; D may be TRBD2 (5 bases). The V and J ends lost 4 bases and 4 bases respectively, with 11 bases between them. Per germline, CDR1 KGHSH and CDR2 LQKENI. The CDR3 runs 13 residues. In DNA form, the CDR3 reads TGTGCCAGCTCACACGGGGTGGGGTACGAGCAGTACTTC. Translated, it gives CASSHGVGYEQYF. Full variable domain (remainder filled in from reference TRBV18 and TRBJ2-7): NAGVMQNPRHLVRRRGQEARLRCSPMKGHSHVYWYRQLPEEGLKFMVYLQKENIIDESGMPKERFSAEFPKEGPSILRIQQVVRGDSAAYFCASSHGVGYEQYFGPGTRLTVT.

The rearrangement joins TRBV2 to TRBJ2-7, with 9 bases fitting TRBD2. V lost 1 base, J lost 4 bases, and 2 bases stayed unmatched. The CDR3 length is 14 residues. CDR1 SNHLY and CDR2 FYNNEI come from the germline V gene. CDR3 sequence (DNA): TGTGCCAGCAGTGAAGTTAGCGGGAGATACGAGCAGTACTTC. Its translation: CASSEVSGRYEQYF.

The V and J genes are TRBV7-8 and TRBJ1-6; 10 bases match TRBD1. The V segment lost 5 bases and the J segment 7 bases; nucleotides outside the gene matches: 8. The V gene's germline CDR1 is SGHVS and CDR2 FQNEAQ. There are 16 residues in the CDR3. The CDR3 loop reads CASSTRQGATNSPLHF. The CDR3 DNA reads TGTGCCAGCAGCACACGACAGGGGGCGACGAATTCACCCCTCCACTTT. Complete variable domain (other parts from reference TRBV7-8 and TRBJ1-6): GAGVSQSPRYKVAKRGQDVALRCDPISGHVSLFWYQQALGQGPEFLTYFQNEAQLDKSGLPSDRFFAERPEGSVSTLKIQRTQQEDSAVYLCASSTRQGATNSPLHFGNGTRLTVT.

CDR3 amino acids: CASRGASLAYEQYF. CDR3 nucleotides: TGCGCCAGCAGGGGCGCCAGCCTGGCCTACGAGCAGTACTTC. The V call is TRBV5-1, the J call TRBJ2-7; D is unresolved. The V gene's germline CDR1 is SGHRS and CDR2 YFSETQ. This CDR3 has 14 amino acids. V lost 5 bases, J lost 2 bases, and 14 bases lay in between.

The chain joins TRBV4-1 to TRBJ2-6; possible D gene TRBD1, 5 bases. The CDR3 is made up of 18 amino acids. V lost 0 bases and J 3 bases, leaving 15 bases between the germline ends. Per the germline V gene, CDR1 is MGHRA and CDR2 is YSYEKL. This chain's CDR3 is CASSQEGPTVSGANVLTF. The CDR3 DNA is TGCGCCAGCAGCCAAGAAGGGCCGACAGTTAGTGGGGCCAACGTCCTGACTTTC.